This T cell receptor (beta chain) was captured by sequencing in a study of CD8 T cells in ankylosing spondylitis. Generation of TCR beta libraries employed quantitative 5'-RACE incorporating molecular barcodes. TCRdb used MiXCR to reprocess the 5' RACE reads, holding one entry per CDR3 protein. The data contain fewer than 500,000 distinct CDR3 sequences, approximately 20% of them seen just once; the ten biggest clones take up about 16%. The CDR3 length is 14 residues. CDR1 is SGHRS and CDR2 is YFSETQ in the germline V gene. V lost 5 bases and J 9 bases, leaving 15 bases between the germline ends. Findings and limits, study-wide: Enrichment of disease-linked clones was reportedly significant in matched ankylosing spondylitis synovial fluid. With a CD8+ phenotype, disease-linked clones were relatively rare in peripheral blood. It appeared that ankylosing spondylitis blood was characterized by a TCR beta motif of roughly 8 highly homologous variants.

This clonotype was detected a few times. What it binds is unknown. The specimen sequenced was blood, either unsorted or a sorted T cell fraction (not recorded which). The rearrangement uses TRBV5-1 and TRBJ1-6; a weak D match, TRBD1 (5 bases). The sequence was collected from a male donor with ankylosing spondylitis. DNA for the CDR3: TGCGCCAGCAGTTCCGGGACTCTATTTTCACCCCTCCACTTT. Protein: CASSSGTLFSPLHF.